The 13 T cell receptor beta chains given below trace back to one sample, sequenced in a study of response to subunit inactivated influenza vaccine. TCRdb reanalysed the RT-PCR reads using MiXCR and keeps one entry per CDR3 protein. The sample holds about 520,000 distinct CDR3 sequences, approximately 24% seen once. The input for sequencing was CD4+ T cells sorted from PBMCs, taken approximately 5 days after vaccination. These receptors came from a man aged 45 to 65 who received an inactivated influenza vaccine.

The gene calls are TRBV7-9 and TRBJ2-5; 8 bases map to TRBD1. V shed 5 bases, J shed 4 bases, and the junction held 6 bases outside the gene matches. The germline V gene has CDR1 SEHNR and CDR2 FQNEAQ (reference sequence). This CDR3 spans 14 amino acids. This CDR3 is CASSEQGAGETQYF. Written as DNA, the CDR3 is TGTGCCAGCAGCGAGCAGGGGGCAGGAGAGACCCAGTACTTC.

The rearrangement joins TRBV5-5 to TRBJ1-4; D is unresolved. The CDR3 extends over 15 amino acids. Germline values: CDR1 SGHKS, CDR2 YYEKEE (reference sequence). The V end was cut by 4 bases, the J end by 8 bases, with 18 bases between. As DNA, the CDR3 is TGTGCCAGCAGCCTCTTTGGTCGAAAAGGCGAAAAACTGTTTTTT. As protein: CASSLFGRKGEKLFF.

The chain has TRBV6-1 and TRBJ1-5; maybe TRBD1 (6 bases). V lost 6 bases and J 4 bases, leaving 16 bases between the germline ends. Germline CDR1 is MNHNS and CDR2 is SASEGT. This CDR3 has 15 amino acids. CDR3 residues: CASRQGWGLNQPQHF. The CDR3 bases are TGTGCCAGCAGACAGGGATGGGGTTTGAATCAGCCCCAGCATTTT.

This rearrangement joins TRBV12-3 or TRBV12-4 to TRBJ2-7; TRBD1 aligns across 10 bases. The junction had 8 bases not matched to a gene; V was cut back by 5 bases and J by 7 bases. This CDR3 comprises 14 residues. The CDR3 region is CASSARQGAREQYF. In DNA, the CDR3 is TGTGCCAGCAGTGCTCGACAGGGGGCGAGGGAGCAGTACTTC.

There are a few counts of this clonotype. The chain recombines TRBV12-3 or TRBV12-4 with TRBJ1-2, with 8 positions matching TRBD1. V lost 5 bases, J lost 7 bases, and 9 bases stayed unmatched. The CDR3 runs to 14 residues. The CDR3 protein is CASSIADRAGGYTF. The CDR3 nucleotides read TGTGCCAGCAGTATCGCGGACAGGGCGGGTGGCTACACCTTC.

This clonotype was seen more than once but under ten times. The V gene is TRBV12-3 or TRBV12-4, the J gene TRBJ1-2; D possibly corresponds to TRBD1 (6 bases). The CDR3 sequence is 14 residues long. Trimming cost V 3 bases and J 3 bases, with 11 bases left between them. CDR3 bases: TGTGCCAGCAGTTTTCGGGGGGCGTACTATGGCTACACCTTC. Amino acid sequence: CASSFRGAYYGYTF.

The chain links TRBV20-1 to TRBJ1-6, with 9 nucleotides matching TRBD1. The germline V gene encodes CDR1 DFQATT and CDR2 SNEGSKA (reference sequence). The CDR3 runs 13 residues. V shed 5 bases and J 9 bases; nucleotides not matched to a gene: 5. The CDR3 region has the DNA TGCAGTGCTCACAGGGGGCGCGGTTCACCCCTCCACTTT. Its translation is CSAHRGRGSPLHF.

The genes are TRBV7-2 and TRBJ1-2, with D unclear. Between the trimmed V and J ends, which lost 6 bases and 5 bases, there was a span of 13 bases. CDR3 length: 13 residues. In germline, CDR1 is SGHTA, CDR2 FQGNSA. Written as DNA, the CDR3 is TGTGCCAGCAGAGAAGGACTCCTGTATGGCTACACCTTC. It is translated as CASREGLLYGYTF.

This clonotype was detected many times. This sequence joins TRBV5-1 and TRBJ2-5; D is perhaps TRBD1 (6 bases). The CDR3 has 15 amino acids. Germline lookup yields CDR1 SGHRS and CDR2 YFSETQ. Trimming cost V 5 bases and J 2 bases, with 16 bases left between them. CDR3 DNA sequence: TGCGCCAGCAGTCGATCAGGGGAGACTCAAGAGACCCAGTACTTC. This gives the protein CASSRSGETQETQYF. The whole variable domain, remainder taken from reference TRBV5-1 and TRBJ2-5, is KAGVTQTPRYLIKTRGQQVTLSCSPISGHRSVSWYQQTPGQGLQFLFEYFSETQRNKGNFPGRFSGRQFSNSRSEMNVSTLELGDSALYLCASSRSGETQETQYFGPGTRLLVL.

This clonotype came up a few times. The rearrangement links TRBV29-1 to TRBJ2-3; 9 nucleotides align to TRBD2. This CDR3 contains 10 residues. With V trimmed by 5 bases and J by 9 bases, 0 bases remained unmatched. Germline CDR1 is SQVTM and CDR2 is ANQGSEA. The chain's CDR3 is CSVSGGTQYF. CDR3 nucleotide sequence: TGCAGCGTTAGCGGGGGGACGCAGTATTTT.

The chain has TRBV30 and TRBJ1-5; maybe TRBD1 (5 bases). Trimming cost V 1 base and J 2 bases, with 24 bases left between them. This CDR3 is built from 19 residues. The germline V gene has CDR1 GTSNPN and CDR2 SVGIG (reference sequence). CDR3 sequence (DNA): TGTGCCTGGAGTGCATTAACGGGACTCTCTTCGAGGGGCAATCAGCCCCAGCATTTT. Amino acid sequence: CAWSALTGLSSRGNQPQHF.

There are a few counts of this clonotype. The genes are TRBV9 and TRBJ2-5; TRBD1 agrees at 7 bases. Germline V gives CDR1 SGDLS, CDR2 YYNGEE. The CDR3 has 15 residues. The junction had 8 bases not matched to a gene; V was cut back by 2 bases and J by 4 bases. CDR3 sequence: CASSVGQAARETQYF. DNA for the CDR3: TGTGCCAGCAGCGTCGGACAGGCGGCGAGAGAGACCCAGTACTTC.

This clonotype has ten or more counts. The chain links TRBV20-1 to TRBJ2-7; D may be TRBD2 (6 bases). The CDR3 contains 16 residues. From germline, CDR1 is DFQATT and CDR2 SNEGSKA (reference sequence). V was shortened by 6 bases and J by 4 bases, with 25 bases between the two germline ends. CDR3 region: CSAEAPIIGSSYEQYF. Here the CDR3 DNA reads TGCAGTGCCGAGGCACCGATAATCGGGAGTTCGTACGAGCAGTACTTC.